A selection of T cell receptor beta chains follows, all from one sample in a study of cytomegalovirus exposure and HLA in healthy donors. Some clones are missing from TCRdb's copy, which holds only in-frame ones; the method was immunoSEQ multiplex PCR. In the table there are 150,000 to 250,000 clones, roughly 85% of which are singletons. The sequencing input was PBMCs. The receptor source for this set is a woman aged 45-65 years in good health and CMV-seronegative. The CDR3 runs from the conserved cysteine through the conserved F or W. The D gene is left open where the match is weak. Clone size, where shown, is once, few, many, or a class for clones that have expanded.

v_call,j_call,clone_size,d_call,cdr3_aa,cdr3_nt
TRBV19,TRBJ1-5,few,TRBD1,CASREWDRGYTGNQPQHF,TGTGCCAGTCGTGAGTGGGACAGGGGGTATACAGGCAATCAGCCCCAGCATTTT
TRBV7-2,TRBJ1-3,.,TRBD1,CASSSQTGRNTIYF,TGTGCCAGCAGCTCACAGACAGGGAGGAACACCATATATTTT
TRBV7-9,TRBJ1-1,.,.,CASSLAANTEAFF,TGTGCCAGCAGCTTAGCGGCGAACACTGAAGCTTTCTTT
TRBV29-1,TRBJ2-7,.,.,CSVSAGPGSYEQYF,TGCAGCGTTTCTGCGGGGCCGGGTTCCTACGAGCAGTACTTC
TRBV28,TRBJ2-7,.,.,CASSLGGGRRNEQYF,TGTGCCAGCAGTTTAGGGGGGGGCAGGAGGAACGAGCAGTACTTC
TRBV5-6,TRBJ2-5,.,.,CASSPGVYQETQYF,TGTGCCAGCAGCCCCGGGGTATACCAAGAGACCCAGTACTTC
TRBV28,TRBJ2-4,.,.,CASKWEVGSNIQYF,TGTGCCAGCAAGTGGGAGGTGGGGTCAAACATTCAGTACTTC
TRBV11-3,TRBJ1-1,.,TRBD1,CASSLGGTAGATEAFF,TGTGCCAGCAGCTTAGGGGGGACAGCCGGGGCCACTGAAGCTTTCTTT
TRBV7-2,TRBJ2-7,.,TRBD2,CASSSRGGLARMF,TGTGCCAGCAGCTCCCGCGGGGGACTAGCGCGGATGTTC
TRBV18,TRBJ2-7,.,.,CASSLFRDTPYF,TGTGCCAGCTCACTTTTCCGGGACACCCCCTACTTC
TRBV19,TRBJ1-5,.,.,CASNPRGYQPQHF,TGTGCCAGTAACCCCAGGGGTTATCAGCCCCAGCATTTT
TRBV7-8,TRBJ2-7,.,.,CASSVDRSSSYEQYF,TGTGCCAGCAGCGTAGACAGGTCGAGCTCCTACGAGCAGTACTTC
TRBV5-5,TRBJ2-1,.,TRBD2,CASSLAGGLGNEQFF,TGTGCCAGCAGCTTGGCGGGAGGGCTCGGGAATGAGCAGTTCTTC
TRBV6-5,TRBJ2-7,.,.,CASSYGGTSSYEQYF,TGTGCCAGCAGTTATGGAGGGACGAGCTCCTACGAGCAGTACTTC
TRBV7-9,TRBJ2-5,.,TRBD2,CASSYRTSGEQETQYF,TGTGCCAGCAGCTACCGGACTAGCGGGGAACAAGAGACCCAGTACTTC
TRBV30,TRBJ2-5,.,.,CAGNRMAGPQETQYF,TGTGCCGGAAACAGAATGGCGGGACCTCAAGAGACCCAGTACTTC
TRBV15,TRBJ1-2,.,.,CATSRDRGGSGYTF,TGTGCCACCAGCAGAGATCGGGGGGGGAGTGGCTACACCTTC
TRBV4-1,TRBJ2-1,.,TRBD2,CASSQRSLGLAGSYNEQFF,TGCGCCAGCAGCCAACGATCGTTGGGACTAGCGGGTTCCTACAATGAGCAGTTCTTC
TRBV20-1,TRBJ1-4,.,.,CRGASYEKLFF,TGCAGGGGCGCGTCTTATGAAAAACTGTTTTTT
TRBV6-6,TRBJ2-3,few,.,CASSYSSLNTDTQYF,TGTGCCAGCAGTTACTCGAGCCTCAACACAGATACGCAGTATTTT
TRBV7-8,TRBJ1-1,.,TRBD1,CASSLGVGTGVNTEAFF,TGTGCCAGCAGCTTAGGGGTCGGGACAGGGGTGAACACTGAAGCTTTCTTT
TRBV11-2,TRBJ1-4,few,TRBD1,CASSNRDSEKLFF,TGTGCCAGCAGCAACCGGGACAGTGAAAAACTGTTTTTT
TRBV4-3,TRBJ2-1,.,.,CASSPSGLYNEQFF,TGCGCCAGCAGCCCGAGCGGACTATACAATGAGCAGTTCTTC
TRBV10-3,TRBJ2-1,.,.,CAISESMGRGGDLYNEQFF,TGTGCCATCAGTGAGTCAATGGGCCGAGGCGGGGACCTCTACAATGAGCAGTTCTTC
TRBV29-1,TRBJ2-1,.,.,CSVDRAGNNEQFF,TGCAGCGTTGATAGGGCGGGGAACAATGAGCAGTTCTTC
TRBV5-1,TRBJ2-5,few,TRBD2,CASSFQGREGETQYF,TGCGCCAGCAGCTTTCAAGGCCGGGAGGGAGAGACCCAGTACTTC
TRBV6-1,TRBJ2-1,few,.,CASSGQSSSYNEQFF,TGTGCCAGCAGTGGACAGTCGAGCTCCTACAATGAGCAGTTCTTC
TRBV6-1,TRBJ2-3,.,.,CASSEAAGRTTDTQYF,TGTGCCAGCAGTGAAGCCGCGGGGAGAACCACAGATACGCAGTATTTT
TRBV28,TRBJ1-2,.,.,CASGRGDSPFYGYTF,TGTGCCAGCGGGAGGGGAGACAGCCCCTTCTATGGCTACACCTTC
TRBV7-9,TRBJ2-1,.,TRBD2,CASSPAVTSGRAYNEQFF,TGTGCCAGCAGCCCCGCCGTGACTAGCGGGAGGGCCTACAATGAGCAGTTCTTC
TRBV6-1,TRBJ2-3,.,TRBD2,CATPRLAGFLDTQYF,TGTGCCACCCCGAGACTAGCGGGATTTCTGGATACGCAGTATTTT
TRBV6-5,TRBJ2-7,once,TRBD1,CASSYQWTGGTYEQYF,TGTGCCAGCAGTTACCAATGGACAGGGGGTACCTACGAGCAGTACTTC